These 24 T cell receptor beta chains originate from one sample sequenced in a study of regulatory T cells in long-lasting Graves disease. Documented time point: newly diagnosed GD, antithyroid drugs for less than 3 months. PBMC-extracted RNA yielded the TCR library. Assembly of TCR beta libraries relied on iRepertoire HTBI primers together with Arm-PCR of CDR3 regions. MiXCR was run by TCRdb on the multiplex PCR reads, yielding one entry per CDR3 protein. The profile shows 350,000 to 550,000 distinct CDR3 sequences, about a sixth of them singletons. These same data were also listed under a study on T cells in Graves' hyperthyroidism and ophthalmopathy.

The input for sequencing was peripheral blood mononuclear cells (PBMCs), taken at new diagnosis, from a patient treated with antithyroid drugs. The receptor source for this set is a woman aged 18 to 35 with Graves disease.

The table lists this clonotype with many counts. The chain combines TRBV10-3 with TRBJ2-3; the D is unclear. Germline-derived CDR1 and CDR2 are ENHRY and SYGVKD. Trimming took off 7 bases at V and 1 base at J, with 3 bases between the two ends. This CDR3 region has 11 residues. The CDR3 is CAIKGTDTQYF. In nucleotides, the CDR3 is TGTGCCATCAAGGGCACAGATACGCAGTATTTT.

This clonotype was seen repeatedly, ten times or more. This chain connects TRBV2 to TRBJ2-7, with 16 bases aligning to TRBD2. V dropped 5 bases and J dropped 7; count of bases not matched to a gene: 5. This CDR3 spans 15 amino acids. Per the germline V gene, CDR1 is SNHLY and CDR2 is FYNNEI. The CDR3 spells CASSPGLAGGLEQYF. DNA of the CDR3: TGTGCCAGCAGTCCGGGACTAGCGGGAGGGCTTGAGCAGTACTTC.

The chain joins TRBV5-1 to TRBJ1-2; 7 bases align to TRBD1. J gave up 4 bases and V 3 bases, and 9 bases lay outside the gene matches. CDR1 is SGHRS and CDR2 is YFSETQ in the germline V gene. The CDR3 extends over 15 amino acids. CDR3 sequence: CASSSPGQPFYGYTF. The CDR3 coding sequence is TGCGCCAGCAGCTCCCCGGGACAGCCTTTCTATGGCTACACCTTC.

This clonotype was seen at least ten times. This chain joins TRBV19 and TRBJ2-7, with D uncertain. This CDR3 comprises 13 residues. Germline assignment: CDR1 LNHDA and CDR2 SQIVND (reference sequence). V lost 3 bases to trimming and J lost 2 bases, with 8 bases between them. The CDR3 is CASSMSGTYEQYF. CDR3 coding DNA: TGTGCCAGTAGTATGTCGGGCACCTACGAGCAGTACTTC.

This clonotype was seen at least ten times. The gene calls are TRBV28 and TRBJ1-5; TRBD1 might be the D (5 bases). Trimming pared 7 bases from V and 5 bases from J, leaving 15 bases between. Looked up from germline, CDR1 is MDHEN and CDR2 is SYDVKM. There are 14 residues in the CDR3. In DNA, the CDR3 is TGTGCCAGCAAGGACCGACAGTTTTATCAGCCCCAGCATTTT. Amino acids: CASKDRQFYQPQHF.

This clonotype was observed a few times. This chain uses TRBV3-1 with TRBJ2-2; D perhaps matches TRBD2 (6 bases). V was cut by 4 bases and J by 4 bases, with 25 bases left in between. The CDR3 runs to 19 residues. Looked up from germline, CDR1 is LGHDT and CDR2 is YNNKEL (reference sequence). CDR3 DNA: TGTGCCAGCAGCCTCTGGTCCCCCGGGAGAGAGAAGAGCACCGGGGAGCTGTTTTTT. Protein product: CASSLWSPGREKSTGELFF.

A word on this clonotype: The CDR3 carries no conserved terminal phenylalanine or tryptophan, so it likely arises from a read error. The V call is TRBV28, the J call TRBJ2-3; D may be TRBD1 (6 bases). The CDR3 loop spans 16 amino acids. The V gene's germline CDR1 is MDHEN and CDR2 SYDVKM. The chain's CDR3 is CASGLDSTFRTYTQYS. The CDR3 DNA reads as TGTGCCAGCGGGTTGGACAGCACCTTCCGCACATATACGCAGTATTCT.

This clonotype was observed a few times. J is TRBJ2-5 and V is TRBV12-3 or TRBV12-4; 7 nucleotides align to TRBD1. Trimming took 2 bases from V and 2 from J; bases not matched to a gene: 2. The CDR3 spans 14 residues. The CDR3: CASSLMDRQETQYF. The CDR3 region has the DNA TGTGCCAGCAGTTTAATGGACAGGCAAGAGACCCAGTACTTC.

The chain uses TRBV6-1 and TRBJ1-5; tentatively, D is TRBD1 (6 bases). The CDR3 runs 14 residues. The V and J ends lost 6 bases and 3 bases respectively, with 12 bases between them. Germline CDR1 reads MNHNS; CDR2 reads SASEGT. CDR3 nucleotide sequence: TGTGCCAGCAGACCCGGACAGTTCAATCAGCCCCAGCATTTT. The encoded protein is CASRPGQFNQPQHF.

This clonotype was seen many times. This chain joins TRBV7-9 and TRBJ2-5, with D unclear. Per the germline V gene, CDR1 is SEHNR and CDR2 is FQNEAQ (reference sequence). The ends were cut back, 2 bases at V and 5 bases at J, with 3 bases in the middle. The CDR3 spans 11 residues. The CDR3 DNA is TGTGCCAGCAGCTTAATGGAGACCCAGTACTTC. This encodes CASSLMETQYF.

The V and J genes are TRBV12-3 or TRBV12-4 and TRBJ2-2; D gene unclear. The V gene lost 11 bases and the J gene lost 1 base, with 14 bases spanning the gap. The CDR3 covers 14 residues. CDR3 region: CAVHGPWNTGELFF. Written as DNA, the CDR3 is TGTGCCGTACACGGACCCTGGAACACCGGGGAGCTGTTTTTT.

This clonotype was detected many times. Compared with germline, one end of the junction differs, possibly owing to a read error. The chain's CDR3 is CASRSSGYTDTQYF. The CDR3 DNA follows: TGTGCCAGCAGGTCTAGCGGATACACAGATACGCAGTATTTT. The rearrangement uses TRBV10-2 and TRBJ2-3; 7 nucleotides agree with TRBD2. CDR1 and CDR2 (germline): WSHSY, SAAADI. The CDR3 is made up of 14 amino acids.

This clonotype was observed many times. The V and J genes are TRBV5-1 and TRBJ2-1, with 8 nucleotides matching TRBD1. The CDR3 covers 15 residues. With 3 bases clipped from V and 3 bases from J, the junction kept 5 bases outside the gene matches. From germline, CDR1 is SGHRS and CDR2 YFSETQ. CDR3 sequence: CASSSTGVGYNEQFF. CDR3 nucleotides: TGCGCCAGCAGCTCGACAGGGGTCGGCTACAATGAGCAGTTCTTC.

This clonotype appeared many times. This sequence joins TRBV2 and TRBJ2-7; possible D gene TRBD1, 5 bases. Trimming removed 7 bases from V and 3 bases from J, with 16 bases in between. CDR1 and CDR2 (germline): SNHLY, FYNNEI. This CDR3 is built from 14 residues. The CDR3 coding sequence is TGTGCCAGCAAGGGCTCCGGACACGGCTACGAGCAGTACTTC. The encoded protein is CASKGSGHGYEQYF.

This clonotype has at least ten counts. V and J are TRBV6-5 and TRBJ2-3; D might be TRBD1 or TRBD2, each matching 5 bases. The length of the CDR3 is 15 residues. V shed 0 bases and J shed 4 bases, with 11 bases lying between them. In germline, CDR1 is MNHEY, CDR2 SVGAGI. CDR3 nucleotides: TGTGCCAGCAGTTACTCGAGTGTGGGGGCAGATACGCAGTATTTT. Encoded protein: CASSYSSVGADTQYF.

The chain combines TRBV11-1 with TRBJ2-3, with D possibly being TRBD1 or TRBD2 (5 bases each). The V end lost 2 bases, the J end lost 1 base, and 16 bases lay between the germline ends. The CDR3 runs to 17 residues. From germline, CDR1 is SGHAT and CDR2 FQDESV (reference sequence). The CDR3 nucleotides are TGTGCCAGCAGCTTACGTCCCGGGGCTGGGCGCACAGATACGCAGTATTTT. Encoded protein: CASSLRPGAGRTDTQYF.

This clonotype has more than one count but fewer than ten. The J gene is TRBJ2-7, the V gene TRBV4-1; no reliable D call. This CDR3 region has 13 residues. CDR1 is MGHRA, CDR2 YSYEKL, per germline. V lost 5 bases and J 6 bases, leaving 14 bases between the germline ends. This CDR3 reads CASSYSGAGEQYF. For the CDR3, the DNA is TGCGCCAGCAGCTACTCAGGAGCCGGCGAGCAGTACTTC.

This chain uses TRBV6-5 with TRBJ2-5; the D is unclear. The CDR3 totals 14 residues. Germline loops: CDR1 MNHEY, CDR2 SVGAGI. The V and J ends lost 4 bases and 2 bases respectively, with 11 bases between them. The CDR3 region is CASSSDWGQETQYF. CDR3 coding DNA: TGTGCCAGCAGTTCTGACTGGGGACAAGAGACCCAGTACTTC.

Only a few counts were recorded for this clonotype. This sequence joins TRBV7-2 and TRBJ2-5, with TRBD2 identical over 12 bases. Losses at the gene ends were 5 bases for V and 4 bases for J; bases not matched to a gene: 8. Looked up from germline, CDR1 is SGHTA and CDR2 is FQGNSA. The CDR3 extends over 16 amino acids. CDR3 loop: CASSPGLAGTGETQYF. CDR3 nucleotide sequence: TGTGCCAGCAGCCCCGGACTAGCGGGAACGGGAGAGACCCAGTACTTC.

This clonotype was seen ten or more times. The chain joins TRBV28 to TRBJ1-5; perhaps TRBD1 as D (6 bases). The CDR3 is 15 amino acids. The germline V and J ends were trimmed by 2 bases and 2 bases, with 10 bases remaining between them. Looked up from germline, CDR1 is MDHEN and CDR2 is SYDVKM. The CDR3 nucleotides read TGTGCCAGCAGTTTAGCGGGGGCAGGCAATCAGCCCCAGCATTTT. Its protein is CASSLAGAGNQPQHF. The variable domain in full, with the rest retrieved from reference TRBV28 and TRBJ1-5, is DVKVTQSSRYLVKRTGEKVFLECVQDMDHENMFWYRQDPGLGLRLIYFSYDVKMKEKGDIPEGYSVSREKKERFSLILESASTNQTSMYLCASSLAGAGNQPQHFGDGTRLSIL.

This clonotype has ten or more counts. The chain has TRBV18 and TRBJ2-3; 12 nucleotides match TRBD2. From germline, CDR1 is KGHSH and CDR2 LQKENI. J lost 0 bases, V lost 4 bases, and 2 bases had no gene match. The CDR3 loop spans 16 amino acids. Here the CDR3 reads CASSRTSGTSTDTQYF. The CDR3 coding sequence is TGTGCCAGCTCACGGACTAGCGGGACTAGCACAGATACGCAGTATTTT.

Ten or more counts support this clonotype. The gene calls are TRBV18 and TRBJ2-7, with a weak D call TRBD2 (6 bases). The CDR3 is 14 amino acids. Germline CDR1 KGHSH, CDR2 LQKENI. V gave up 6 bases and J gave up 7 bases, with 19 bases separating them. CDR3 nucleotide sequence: TGTGCCAGCTCGCGACAGAGGGACTCAACGGAGCAGTACTTC. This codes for CASSRQRDSTEQYF.

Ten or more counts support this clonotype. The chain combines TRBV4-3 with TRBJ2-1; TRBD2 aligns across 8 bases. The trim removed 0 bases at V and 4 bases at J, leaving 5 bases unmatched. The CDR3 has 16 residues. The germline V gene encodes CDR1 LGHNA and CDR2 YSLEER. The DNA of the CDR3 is TGCGCCAGCAGCCAAGATCGGTCTAGCGGGTACAATGAGCAGTTCTTC. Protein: CASSQDRSSGYNEQFF.

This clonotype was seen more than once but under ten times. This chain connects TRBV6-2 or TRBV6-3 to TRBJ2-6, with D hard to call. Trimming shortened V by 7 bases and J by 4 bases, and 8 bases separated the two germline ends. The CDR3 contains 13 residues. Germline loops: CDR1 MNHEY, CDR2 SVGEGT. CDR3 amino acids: CASTPAGANVLTF. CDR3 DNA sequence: TGTGCCAGCACCCCCGCGGGGGCCAACGTCCTGACTTTC.